These 25 T cell receptor beta chains came from one sample sequenced in a study of control samples from healthy donors and cancer patients. Repertoires were generated with immunoSEQ multiplex PCR, while TCRdb's copy carries only in-frame clones and drops some. The sample includes about 110,000 clones, approximately 88% seen only once; the top ten take roughly 4%. The sequencing sample was made of PBMCs. These receptor sequences come from a woman in her sixties with lung cancer.

The chain links TRBV7-9 to TRBJ2-3; 13 nucleotides align to TRBD2. Germline V gene sequence: CDR1 SEHNR, CDR2 FQNEAQ (reference sequence). The CDR3 is made up of 18 amino acids. J gave up 0 bases and V 4 bases, and 7 bases lay outside the gene matches. Written as DNA, the CDR3 is TGTGCCAGCAGCTCATGGACTAGCGGGAGTGAAAGCACAGATACGCAGTATTTT. Protein sequence: CASSSWTSGSESTDTQYF.

J is TRBJ1-4 and V is TRBV10-3, with 8 bases lining up with TRBD1. The CDR3 extends over 15 amino acids. The junction had 7 bases not matched to a gene; V was cut back by 2 bases and J by 8 bases. Germline V gene sequence: CDR1 ENHRY, CDR2 SYGVKD. CDR3 amino acids: CAISERQGKGEKLFF. DNA of the CDR3: TGTGCCATCAGTGAGAGACAGGGGAAGGGGGAAAAACTGTTTTTT.

The chain links TRBV4-1 to TRBJ1-1; TRBD1 matches 11 bases. After removal of 0 bases from V and 1 base from J, the junction contained 7 bases not matched to a gene. This CDR3 spans 18 amino acids. The germline gives CDR1 MGHRA, CDR2 YSYEKL. The CDR3 spells CASSQDVWTGGANTEAFF. The CDR3 coding sequence is TGCGCCAGCAGCCAAGATGTGTGGACAGGGGGCGCGAACACTGAAGCTTTCTTT.

The CDR3 DNA is TGTGCCAGCAGCTTAGTGGGGGGGACAGGAGCCTACGAGCAGTACTTC. This gives the protein CASSLVGGTGAYEQYF. The chain combines TRBV11-3 with TRBJ2-7; tentative D call: TRBD1 (8 bases). The CDR3 has 16 residues. Trimming took 1 base from V and 2 from J, leaving 15 bases between them. Germline V gene lookup returns CDR1 SGHNT and CDR2 YENEEA.

This clone showed up just once. The rearrangement links TRBV10-3 to TRBJ2-1; D is ambiguous. Deletions cut 8 bases from V and 3 bases from J, with 11 bases between. CDR3 length: 13 residues. CDR1 and CDR2 from the germline V gene are ENHRY and SYGVKD. For the CDR3, the DNA is TGTGCCATCTCTGAATGGAACTACAATGAGCAGTTCTTC. Protein sequence: CAISEWNYNEQFF.

This rearrangement joins TRBV7-2 to TRBJ2-3; 7 positions match TRBD2. CDR1 and CDR2 from the germline V gene are SGHTA and FQGNSA. V dropped 4 bases and J dropped 6; count of bases not matched to a gene: 10. The CDR3 length is 15 residues. The CDR3 here is CASSYLAGRGDTQYF. CDR3 in DNA: TGTGCCAGCAGCTATTTAGCGGGTCGGGGGGATACGCAGTATTTT.

CDR3 region: CASSYSPTGGYEQYF. CDR3 nucleotide sequence: TGTGCCAGCAGTTACTCGCCGACAGGGGGCTACGAGCAGTACTTC. The chain is built from TRBV6-6 and TRBJ2-7; TRBD1 agrees at 9 bases. The germline gives CDR1 MNHNY, CDR2 SVGAGI (reference sequence). The junction had 3 bases not matched to a gene; V was cut back by 0 bases and J by 3 bases. CDR3 length equals 15 residues.

CDR3 protein: CASSLNRDQETQYF. CDR3 bases: TGTGCCAGCAGCTTAAACCGGGACCAAGAGACCCAGTACTTC. The V call is TRBV7-6, the J call TRBJ2-5; D is uncertain. CDR1 is SGHVS, CDR2 FNYEAQ, per germline. The length of the CDR3 is 14 residues. V was cut by 2 bases and J by 0 bases, with 7 bases left in between.

In its sample, this clone was seen once. The chain couples TRBV18 to TRBJ2-2, with a weak D call TRBD1 (6 bases). The germline V gene has CDR1 KGHSH and CDR2 LQKENI. Trimming left V 6 bases short and J 1 base short, with 9 bases between. The CDR3 runs to 14 residues. The CDR3, as DNA: TGTGCCAGCTCGTTGGACAGGAACACCGGGGAGCTGTTTTTT. Encoded protein: CASSLDRNTGELFF.

The chain links TRBV5-1 to TRBJ1-4; no clear D. This CDR3 is built from 15 residues. Germline CDR1 SGHRS, CDR2 YFSETQ. The V end lost 3 bases, the J end lost 8 bases, and 17 bases lay between the germline ends. CDR3 sequence reads: CASSSERSDGEKLFF. The CDR3, as DNA: TGCGCCAGCAGCTCAGAACGAAGCGACGGAGAAAAACTGTTTTTT.

J is TRBJ2-1 and V is TRBV30; D is uncertain. The CDR3 runs to 14 residues. Germline-derived CDR1 and CDR2 are GTSNPN and SVGIG (reference sequence). Trimming shortened V by 0 bases and J by 9 bases, and 15 bases separated the two germline ends. Here the CDR3 DNA reads TGTGCCTGGAGTGTCTCGGATCTACGGCCTGAGCAGTTCTTC. This codes for CAWSVSDLRPEQFF.

The chain joins TRBV9 to TRBJ2-1; weak D call: TRBD1 (6 bases). CDR1 SGDLS and CDR2 YYNGEE come from the germline V gene. Trimming left V 0 bases short and J 7 bases short, with 14 bases between. The CDR3 covers 15 residues. The CDR3 DNA is TGTGCCAGCAGCGTAGGGATTACTACAGGGAATGAGCAGTTCTTC. The encoded protein is CASSVGITTGNEQFF.

The genes are TRBV9 and TRBJ2-2, with D unclear. The CDR3 sequence is 17 residues long. Per germline, CDR1 SGDLS and CDR2 YYNGEE. V was shortened by 1 base and J by 0 bases, with 13 bases between the two germline ends. The CDR3 DNA follows: TGTGCCAGCAGCGTACAATCAACGAATCCGAACACCGGGGAGCTGTTTTTT. It encodes CASSVQSTNPNTGELFF.

This chain links TRBV24-1 with TRBJ2-5, with a possible D match to TRBD2 (5 bases). The CDR3 is made up of 13 amino acids. Germline V gene lookup returns CDR1 KGHDR and CDR2 SFDVKD. V lost 2 bases, J lost 6 bases, and 9 bases lay in between. The CDR3 nucleotides read TGTGCCACCAGTGATTGGACCGGGAAGACCCAGTACTTC. The encoded protein is CATSDWTGKTQYF.

This chain joins TRBV7-8 and TRBJ2-5, with 10 bases that match TRBD2. The CDR3 is 19 residues long. With V trimmed by 2 bases and J by 2 bases, 14 bases remained unmatched. Germline V gives CDR1 SGHVS, CDR2 FQNEAQ. This chain's CDR3 is CASSLLISRTSGTQETQYF. CDR3 DNA sequence: TGTGCCAGCAGCTTACTGATCTCCCGGACTAGCGGTACTCAAGAGACCCAGTACTTC.

The V call is TRBV6-1, the J call TRBJ1-5; D is unresolved. Trimming cost V 3 bases and J 5 bases, with 8 bases left between them. The germline V gene has CDR1 MNHNS and CDR2 SASEGT. The CDR3 totals 13 residues. CDR3 bases: TGTGCCAGCAGTGAGCGGGAGTATCAGCCCCAGCATTTT. Protein product: CASSEREYQPQHF.

The CDR3 DNA reads as TGTGCCAGCAGCTTTGGGGTCCGCTATGGCTACACCTTC. Translated, it gives CASSFGVRYGYTF. This chain uses TRBV7-9 with TRBJ1-2; D unresolved. The germline V and J ends were trimmed by 3 bases and 4 bases, with 9 bases remaining between them. Germline assignment: CDR1 SEHNR and CDR2 FQNEAQ (reference sequence). The CDR3 runs to 13 residues. The entire variable domain, with the rest obtained from reference TRBV7-9 and TRBJ1-2, is as follows: DTGVSQNPRHKITKRGQNVTFRCDPISEHNRLYWYRQTLGQGPEFLTYFQNEAQLEKSRLLSDRFSAERPKGSFSTLEIQRTEQGDSAMYLCASSFGVRYGYTFGSGTRLTVV.

This chain links TRBV18 with TRBJ1-4; D is ambiguous. The CDR3 has 16 residues. Germline V gene lookup returns CDR1 KGHSH and CDR2 LQKENI. V lost 2 bases and J 3 bases, leaving 13 bases between the germline ends. The CDR3 is CASSPGITPPNEKLFF. CDR3 bases: TGTGCCAGCTCACCAGGGATAACGCCACCTAATGAAAAACTGTTTTTT.

The CDR3 DNA reads as TGCGCCAGCAGCTTGGCGGCAGAGACCCAGTACTTC. Protein sequence: CASSLAAETQYF. The J gene is TRBJ2-5, the V gene TRBV5-1; D gene uncertain. Germline CDR1 reads SGHRS; CDR2 reads YFSETQ. CDR3 length: 12 amino acids. Trimming removed 0 bases from V and 4 bases from J, with 4 bases in between.

This chain joins TRBV11-2 and TRBJ1-4; D is ambiguous. V was cut by 1 base and J by 0 bases, with 3 bases left in between. The V gene's germline CDR1 is SGHAT and CDR2 FQNNGV. The CDR3 is 14 amino acids. The CDR3 reads CASSLVATNEKLFF. CDR3 sequence (DNA): TGTGCCAGCAGCTTAGTAGCAACTAATGAAAAACTGTTTTTT.

The chain joins TRBV7-3 to TRBJ2-5, with 7 bases identical to TRBD1. The CDR3 consists of 14 residues. V was pared by 6 bases and J by 4 bases, with 8 bases of the junction left unmatched. Germline V lookup: CDR1 SGHTA, CDR2 FQGTGA. The CDR3 sequence: CASSLTHRGETQYF. CDR3 sequence (DNA): TGTGCCAGCAGTCTGACCCACAGGGGAGAGACCCAGTACTTC.

The genes are TRBV10-1 and TRBJ2-3; 8 bases map to TRBD2. V lost 9 bases and J lost 0; bases outside the gene matches: 14. Germline CDR1 reads WNHNN; CDR2 reads SYGVQD (reference sequence). CDR3 length: 17 residues. The CDR3 is CARVRGDADSSTDTQYF. The CDR3 DNA reads as TGCGCCAGAGTGCGGGGGGACGCCGACTCTAGCACAGATACGCAGTATTTT.

This clone was recorded once. The chain links TRBV5-1 to TRBJ2-5; D unresolved. This CDR3 is built from 14 residues. Germline V gene data show CDR1 as SGHRS and CDR2 as YFSETQ. Trimming took off 3 bases at V and 5 bases at J, with 14 bases between the two ends. The CDR3 loop is CASSSTPVGETQYF. For the CDR3, the DNA is TGCGCCAGCAGCTCTACCCCCGTCGGGGAGACCCAGTACTTC. Full variable domain (missing parts from reference TRBV5-1 and TRBJ2-5): KAGVTQTPRYLIKTRGQQVTLSCSPISGHRSVSWYQQTPGQGLQFLFEYFSETQRNKGNFPGRFSGRQFSNSRSEMNVSTLELGDSALYLCASSSTPVGETQYFGPGTRLLVL.

This rearrangement joins TRBV19 to TRBJ1-5; possible D gene TRBD1, 5 bases. The V end lost 3 bases, the J end lost 3 bases, and 9 bases lay between the germline ends. CDR1 and CDR2 from the germline V gene are LNHDA and SQIVND (reference sequence). The CDR3 extends over 14 amino acids. CDR3 loop: CASSIRGTNQPQHF. CDR3 DNA: TGTGCCAGTAGTATCCGGGGGACCAATCAGCCCCAGCATTTT.

This chain connects TRBV5-4 to TRBJ2-3; TRBD2 matches 11 bases. Trimming removed 0 bases from V and 4 bases from J; junction bases left unmatched: 10. The CDR3 extends over 18 amino acids. Germline CDR1 SGHNT, CDR2 YYREEE (reference sequence). CDR3 sequence: CASSLELAGAQGADTQYF. The CDR3 DNA reads TGTGCCAGCAGCTTGGAACTAGCGGGGGCCCAGGGGGCAGATACGCAGTATTTT.